These 21 T cell receptor beta chains originate from one sample sequenced in a study of CD8 T cells in Susac syndrome. The authors reverse transcribed about 0.5 to 1 ug RNA with random hexamers. TCRdb recomputed calls from the immunoSEQ multiplex PCR reads with MiXCR, one row per CDR3 protein. The data hold 55,000 to 70,000 distinct CDR3 sequences, with 85% to 95% observed a single time. The sequenced material came from CD8+ T cells from PBMCs. The receptors come from a human donor in good health.

This clonotype was observed a single time. The genes are TRBV23-1 and TRBJ1-6, with 10 bases aligning to TRBD1. TRBV23-1 is known as an ORF, though its function is uncertain. The junction had 4 bases not matched to a gene; V was cut back by 4 bases and J by 7 bases. The CDR3 is 15 residues long. CDR3 region: CASSPRQGANSPLHF. As DNA, the CDR3 is TGCGCCAGCAGTCCTAGACAGGGGGCGAATTCACCCCTCCACTTT.

The chain links TRBV6-5 to TRBJ2-3, with D possibly matching TRBD2 (6 bases). Per germline, CDR1 MNHEY and CDR2 SVGAGI. CDR3 length: 14 amino acids. V dropped 7 bases and J dropped 8 bases, with 19 bases sitting between them. The CDR3 nucleotides read TGTGCCAGCAATCCCGCGGGGTCAGGAAGTACGCAGTATTTT. Translation: CASNPAGSGSTQYF.

The rearrangement joins TRBV6-2 or TRBV6-3 to TRBJ2-1; 11 bases line up with TRBD2. Germline loops: CDR1 MNHEY, CDR2 SVGEGT. CDR3 length: 16 amino acids. V dropped 2 bases and J dropped 3; count of bases not matched to a gene: 3. The CDR3 loop reads CASSYGTSGRYNEQFF. The CDR3 DNA reads as TGTGCCAGCAGTTACGGGACTAGCGGTCGCTACAATGAGCAGTTCTTC.

There are a few counts of this clonotype. This rearrangement joins TRBV7-6 to TRBJ2-7, with TRBD2 identical over 7 bases. This CDR3 spans 15 amino acids. The germline V gene encodes CDR1 SGHVS and CDR2 FNYEAQ. V lost 1 base, J lost 0 bases, and 3 bases stayed unmatched. CDR3 bases: TGTGCCAGCAGCTTAGGCGGGGGAAGCTCCTACGAGCAGTACTTC. Protein: CASSLGGGSSYEQYF.

This clonotype was counted once. The V and J genes are TRBV5-1 and TRBJ2-7, with no clear D. Germline CDR1 SGHRS, CDR2 YFSETQ. This CDR3 is 13 amino acids long. The V and J ends lost 0 bases and 4 bases respectively, with 8 bases between them. In DNA, the CDR3 is TGCGCCAGCAGCTTGGGCAGGCAATACGAGCAGTACTTC. Its protein product is CASSLGRQYEQYF.

DNA of the CDR3: TGCAGCGTGGCCGTGGGGCGGACTAACTATGGCTACACCTTC. This sequence encodes CSVAVGRTNYGYTF. The V call is TRBV29-1, the J call TRBJ1-2; tentatively, D is TRBD1 (5 bases). V was pared by 6 bases and J by 0 bases, with 14 bases between. Germline CDR1 reads SQVTM; CDR2 reads ANQGSEA. This CDR3 has 14 amino acids.

The gene calls are TRBV5-6 and TRBJ2-1; D unresolved. Deletions cut 3 bases from V and 7 bases from J, with 8 bases between. Per the germline V gene, CDR1 is SGHDT and CDR2 is YYEEEE. CDR3 size: 12 residues. CDR3 DNA: TGTGCCAGCAGCTCAATAGGGAATGAGCAGTTCTTC. Amino acid sequence: CASSSIGNEQFF.

The chain employs TRBV5-6 and TRBJ2-7; tentative D call: TRBD2 (6 bases). Deletions cut 3 bases from V and 4 bases from J, with 8 bases between. This CDR3 is built from 12 residues. Germline CDR1 and CDR2: SGHDT and YYEEEE. CDR3 coding DNA: TGTGCCAGCAGCTCGGGGACTTACGAGCAGTACTTC. This encodes CASSSGTYEQYF.

The chain couples TRBV30 to TRBJ2-7; D uncertain. There are 11 residues in the CDR3. Germline CDR1 is GTSNPN and CDR2 is SVGIG (reference sequence). V shed 4 bases and J shed 2 bases, with 6 bases lying between them. The CDR3 bases are TGTGCCTGGACGGCGACCTACGAGCAGTACTTC. Translating gives CAWTATYEQYF.

The V gene is TRBV12-3 or TRBV12-4, the J gene TRBJ1-5, with 9 bases matching TRBD1. The V and J ends lost 3 bases and 8 bases, in that order; junction bases with no gene match: 8. There are 15 residues in the CDR3. Here the CDR3 DNA reads TGTGCCAGCAGTTTCACAGGGGGCTTCACAAAGCCCCAGCATTTT. Protein: CASSFTGGFTKPQHF.

This chain uses TRBV28 with TRBJ2-2; D is unresolved. Germline values: CDR1 MDHEN, CDR2 SYDVKM. The V end lost 5 bases, the J end lost 4 bases, and 14 bases lay between the germline ends. The CDR3 covers 15 residues. CDR3 nucleotides: TGTGCCAGCAGTCCGGACCCTTCTGTCACCGGGGAGCTGTTTTTT. Translation: CASSPDPSVTGELFF.

The gene calls are TRBV6-1 and TRBJ1-4; the D is unclear. V lost 8 bases, J lost 4 bases, and 14 bases lay in between. The CDR3 loop spans 14 amino acids. CDR1 is MNHNS, CDR2 SASEGT, per germline. CDR3 coding DNA: TGTGCCAGCTCCCATGTGTTGGATAATGAAAAACTGTTTTTT. As protein: CASSHVLDNEKLFF.

The CDR3 loop reads CSVDISPYGYTF. In DNA, the CDR3 is TGCAGCGTTGACATCAGCCCCTATGGCTACACCTTC. The chain employs TRBV29-1 and TRBJ1-2; D uncertain. This CDR3 spans 12 amino acids. V was cut by 3 bases and J by 4 bases, with 9 bases left in between. Germline assignment: CDR1 SQVTM and CDR2 ANQGSEA.

The chain combines TRBV25-1 with TRBJ2-2, with 7 bases identical to TRBD2. Germline loops: CDR1 MGHDK, CDR2 SYGVNS. The CDR3 length is 14 residues. V shed 1 base and J 8 bases; nucleotides not matched to a gene: 4. The CDR3: CASSEFGGYGELFF. The CDR3 DNA is TGTGCCAGCAGTGAATTCGGGGGGTATGGGGAGCTGTTTTTT. Using reference TRBV25-1 and TRBJ2-2 for the parts outside the CDR3, the full variable domain is EADIYQTPRYLVIGTGKKITLECSQTMGHDKMYWYQQDPGMELHLIHYSYGVNSTEKGDLSSESTVSRIRTEHFPLTLESARPSHTSQYLCASSEFGGYGELFFGEGSRLTVL.

The chain couples TRBV7-9 to TRBJ2-6, with D possibly matching TRBD1 (6 bases). CDR1 SEHNR and CDR2 FQNEAQ come from the germline V gene (reference sequence). Trimming stripped 9 bases from V and 0 bases from J, with 12 bases between. The CDR3 is 15 amino acids. The CDR3 loop is CASKQGSSGANVLTF. The CDR3 DNA reads TGTGCCAGTAAACAGGGAAGCTCTGGGGCCAACGTCCTGACTTTC.

The J gene is TRBJ2-1, the V gene TRBV13, with 14 nucleotides matching TRBD2. Per germline, CDR1 PRHDT and CDR2 FYEKMQ (reference sequence). With 4 bases clipped from V and 0 bases from J, the junction kept 17 bases outside the gene matches. This CDR3 comprises 22 residues. CDR3 sequence reads: CASSSRTSGGPFTLSSYNEQFF. CDR3 nucleotide sequence: TGTGCCAGCAGCTCCAGGACTAGCGGGGGGCCCTTTACACTTAGCTCCTACAATGAGCAGTTCTTC.

The V gene is TRBV19, the J gene TRBJ2-4; no definite D call. The germline V gene has CDR1 LNHDA and CDR2 SQIVND (reference sequence). This CDR3 contains 16 residues. Trimming stripped 1 base from V and 0 bases from J, with 10 bases between. CDR3 region: CASSIAADLAKNIQYF. The CDR3 bases are TGTGCCAGTAGTATAGCGGCAGACCTAGCCAAAAACATTCAGTACTTC.

The rearrangement joins TRBV6-2 or TRBV6-3 to TRBJ1-2, with D possibly matching TRBD1 (6 bases). This CDR3 has 14 amino acids. Germline CDR1 MNHEY, CDR2 SVGEGT. V was shortened by 2 bases and J by 5 bases, with 12 bases between the two germline ends. CDR3 amino acids: CASSYHDRRYGYTF. CDR3 nucleotides: TGTGCCAGCAGTTACCATGACAGGAGGTATGGCTACACCTTC.

The gene calls are TRBV5-4 and TRBJ1-4; D is unresolved. Trimming removed 5 bases from V and 8 bases from J, with 13 bases in between. This CDR3 is 13 amino acids long. Germline lookup yields CDR1 SGHNT and CDR2 YYREEE (reference sequence). This chain's CDR3 is CASSVDLGEKLFF. For the CDR3, the DNA is TGTGCCAGCAGTGTGGACTTAGGGGAAAAACTGTTTTTT.

As DNA, the CDR3 is TGTGCCAGCAGCTCTAATTCCCGGGACAGGGGGGACTATGGCTACACCTTC. Translating gives CASSSNSRDRGDYGYTF. The V call is TRBV7-8, the J call TRBJ1-2; TRBD1 matches at 11 bases. The CDR3 length is 17 residues. Germline CDR1 and CDR2: SGHVS and FQNEAQ. With V trimmed by 4 bases and J by 3 bases, 10 bases remained unmatched.

The chain recombines TRBV25-1 with TRBJ1-1; TRBD1 might be the D (5 bases). The CDR3 has 12 amino acids. Germline V gives CDR1 MGHDK, CDR2 SYGVNS. V dropped 6 bases and J dropped 8 bases, with 13 bases sitting between them. The CDR3 bases are TGTGCCAGCAGGGCGGGGGGAGCCGAAGCTTTCTTT. It encodes CASRAGGAEAFF.